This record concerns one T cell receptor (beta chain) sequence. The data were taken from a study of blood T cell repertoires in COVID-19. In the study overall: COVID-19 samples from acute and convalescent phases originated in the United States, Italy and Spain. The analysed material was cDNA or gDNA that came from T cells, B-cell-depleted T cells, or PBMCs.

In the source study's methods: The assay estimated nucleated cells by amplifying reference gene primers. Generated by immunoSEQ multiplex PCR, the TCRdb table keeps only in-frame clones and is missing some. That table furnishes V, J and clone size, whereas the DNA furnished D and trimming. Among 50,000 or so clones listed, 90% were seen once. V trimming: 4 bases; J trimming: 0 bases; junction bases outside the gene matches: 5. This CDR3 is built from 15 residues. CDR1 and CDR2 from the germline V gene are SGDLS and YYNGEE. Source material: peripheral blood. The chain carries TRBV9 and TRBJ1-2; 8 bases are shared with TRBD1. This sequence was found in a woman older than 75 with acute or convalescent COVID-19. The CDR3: CASSSTGGANYGYTF. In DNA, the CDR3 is TGTGCCAGCAGCTCCACAGGGGGGGCTAACTATGGCTACACCTTC.